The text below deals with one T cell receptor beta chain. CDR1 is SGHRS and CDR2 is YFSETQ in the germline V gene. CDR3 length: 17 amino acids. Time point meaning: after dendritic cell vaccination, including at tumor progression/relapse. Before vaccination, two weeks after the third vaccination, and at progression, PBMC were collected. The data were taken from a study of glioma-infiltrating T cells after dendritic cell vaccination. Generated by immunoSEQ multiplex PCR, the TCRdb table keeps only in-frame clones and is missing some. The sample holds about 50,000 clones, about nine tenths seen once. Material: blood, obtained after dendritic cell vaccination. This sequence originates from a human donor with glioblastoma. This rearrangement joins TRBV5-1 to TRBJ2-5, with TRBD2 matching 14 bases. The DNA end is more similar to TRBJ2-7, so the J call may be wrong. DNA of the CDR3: TGCGCCAGCAGCCTGGGACTAGCGGGAGTAATGGCCTACGAGCAGTACTTC. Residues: CASSLGLAGVMAYEQYF.